This T cell receptor beta chain came from a study of cytomegalovirus exposure and HLA in healthy donors. This clone was counted once. Measured with immunoSEQ multiplex PCR; TCRdb has only the in-frame clones, and not every one. The sample includes under 400,000 clones, nearly 90% of them seen just once. The ends lost 4 bases at V and 7 bases at J; junction bases unmatched: 7. The CDR3 is 15 residues long. Germline values: CDR1 SNHLY, CDR2 FYNNEI. The sequenced material came from PBMCs. This sequence was found in a man younger than 45 in good health and CMV-seronegative. This sequence joins TRBV2 and TRBJ1-3; TRBD1 matches at 10 bases. The chain's CDR3 is CASSVLTGGPNTIYF. Here the CDR3 DNA reads TGTGCCAGCAGTGTTTTGACAGGGGGCCCGAACACCATATATTTT.